This entry concerns a single T cell receptor beta chain. Germline V CDR1 and CDR2: SNHLY, FYNNEI. V was clipped by 7 bases and J by 0 bases, with 10 bases between them. This CDR3 has 14 amino acids. This entry belongs to a study of siplizumab effects on memory and regulatory T cells. The protocol was immunoSEQ multiplex PCR, while the TCRdb copy is restricted to in-frame clones and leaves out a portion. The data hold over 55,000 clones, with approximately 82% observed a single time. This TCR derives from a human donor in good health. Sequencing was done on a sample of memory CD4+ T cells sorted from blood. The rearrangement links TRBV2 to TRBJ1-3; D gene unclear. The CDR3 is CASISTVSGNTIYF. CDR3 bases: TGTGCCAGCATTTCGACTGTCTCTGGAAACACCATATATTTT.